The source of this TCR beta chain is a study of blood T cells in healthy people across ages. Staff drew roughly 10 milliliters of peripheral blood from each donor. Per germline, CDR1 SGHTA and CDR2 FQGNSA. The V gene lost 0 bases and the J gene lost 4 bases, with 9 bases spanning the gap. The CDR3 contains 14 residues. Study results and caveats: The long-lived group displayed more naive CD4+ cells, plus higher diversity, than the aged donors did.

Concerning this clonotype itself: The target antigen is unknown.

A second roughly 6 to 12 cycle PCR used barcoded and J-beta primers. Sequencing recovered at least 3 million CDR3-containing paired-end reads from each sample. One entry per CDR3 protein, called by TCRdb with MiXCR from the 5' RACE reads. The sample gives over 1.5 million distinct CDR3 sequences, just under 50% of which show up once; approximately 2.1% is in the top ten. This chain joins TRBV7-2 and TRBJ1-2; TRBD1 might be the D (5 bases). This sequence originates from a middle-aged woman in good health. Sequencing used blood. CDR3 in amino acids: CASSLARDFYGYTF. The CDR3 nucleotides are TGTGCCAGCAGCTTAGCCAGGGATTTCTATGGCTACACCTTC.